Detailed here is one T cell receptor (beta chain). Its antigen is currently unknown. The second PCR ran about 7 to 12 cycles with a sample-barcoded 5' primer and J-beta primers. A template-switch adaptor containing 12 random nucleotides labeled each cDNA molecule. TCRdb used MiXCR to reprocess the 5' RACE reads, holding one entry per CDR3 protein. Of about 970,000 distinct CDR3 sequences listed, roughly half were seen once; the top ten hold about a fifth. This sample is part of a study of blood T cells in healthy people across ages. Germline assignment: CDR1 DFQATT and CDR2 SNEGSKA (reference sequence). The CDR3 covers 14 residues. V was clipped by 3 bases and J by 2 bases, with 12 bases between them. Individuals who donated were healthy Caucasians from Russia aged about 6 to 90. Study-wide findings and caveats: Researchers deemed the diversity estimates from one million T cells underestimates.

The sequenced sample consisted of blood. The clonotype originates from a woman aged 55-75 years in good health. The chain carries TRBV20-1 and TRBJ2-3; D remains unclear. The CDR3 sequence: CSASSLLFTDTQYF. The CDR3 DNA reads as TGCAGTGCTAGTTCGCTTCTCTTCACAGATACGCAGTATTTT.